This entry lists 27 T cell receptor beta chains sequenced from one sample in a study of blood T cell repertoires in COVID-19. The protocol was immunoSEQ multiplex PCR, while the TCRdb copy is restricted to in-frame clones and leaves out a portion. The data hold about 270,000 clones, with around 86% observed a single time. Sequenced material: peripheral blood. The receptors derive from a man in his forties with active or convalescent COVID-19.

The V call is TRBV7-9, the J call TRBJ1-1; possibly TRBD1 for D (6 bases). This CDR3 is built from 15 residues. CDR1 and CDR2 (germline): SEHNR, FQNEAQ (reference sequence). Trimming cost V 0 bases and J 5 bases, with 13 bases left between them. CDR3 in DNA: TGTGCCAGCAGCTTAGCGTCGACAGGCTGGACTGAAGCTTTCTTT. It is translated as CASSLASTGWTEAFF.

This rearrangement joins TRBV19 to TRBJ2-3; D is perhaps TRBD1 (5 bases). Germline V gene data show CDR1 as LNHDA and CDR2 as SQIVND (reference sequence). CDR3 length: 15 amino acids. Trimming took 5 bases from V and 6 from J, leaving 18 bases between them. The CDR3 DNA reads TGTGCCAGTAGTCCAATCAGGTCTCAGGGTGATACGCAGTATTTT. This encodes CASSPIRSQGDTQYF.

The CDR3 DNA reads as TGTGCCAGCAGATCCTGGCGCGGGCAGCCCCAGCATTTT. It specifies CASRSWRGQPQHF. The chain employs TRBV12-3 or TRBV12-4 and TRBJ1-5; the D is unclear. The length of the CDR3 is 13 residues. V was clipped by 6 bases and J by 7 bases, with 13 bases between them.

The chain is built from TRBV4-1 and TRBJ1-5; D is uncertain. Germline V CDR1 and CDR2: MGHRA, YSYEKL. The V gene lost 4 bases and the J gene lost 4 bases, with 11 bases spanning the gap. The CDR3 spans 14 residues. DNA of the CDR3: TGCGCCAGCAGCCCCCGGGAGGGTAATCAGCCCCAGCATTTT. This encodes CASSPREGNQPQHF.

The V and J genes are TRBV3-1 (or the pseudogene TRBV3-2) and TRBJ2-5; maybe TRBD1 (7 bases). CDR1 and CDR2 (germline): LGHDT, YNNKEL (reference sequence). The CDR3 totals 14 residues. V was cut by 3 bases and J by 4 bases, with 12 bases left in between. The CDR3 coding sequence is TGTGCCAGCAGCCAGCCAGGGGGGCGAGAGACCCAGTACTTC. Translated, it gives CASSQPGGRETQYF.

Only one count was recorded for this clone. The chain has TRBV29-1 and TRBJ2-7; tentatively, D is TRBD1 (5 bases). The CDR3 loop spans 14 amino acids. Looked up from germline, CDR1 is SQVTM and CDR2 is ANQGSEA. V was trimmed by 0 bases and J by 1 base, leaving 10 bases between them. The CDR3: CSVEDQDTSYEQYF. In nucleotides, the CDR3 is TGCAGCGTTGAAGATCAGGACACTTCCTACGAGCAGTACTTC.

This chain joins TRBV10-1 and TRBJ2-1; unclear D gene. CDR1 is WNHNN and CDR2 is SYGVQD in the germline V gene (reference sequence). Trimming removed 6 bases from V and 1 base from J, with 16 bases in between. This CDR3 spans 16 amino acids. The CDR3: CASSANALKSYNEQFF. The CDR3 bases are TGCGCCAGCAGCGCAAACGCCCTAAAATCCTACAATGAGCAGTTCTTC.

The genes are TRBV6-5 and TRBJ2-7, with unresolved D. CDR1 is MNHEY, CDR2 SVGAGI, per germline. V lost 6 bases and J lost 2, with 5 bases in between. The CDR3 is made up of 11 amino acids. For the CDR3, the DNA is TGTGCCAGCAGAGACACCTACGAGCAGTACTTC. Translation: CASRDTYEQYF.

The chain links TRBV25-1 to TRBJ1-2, with D unclear. Trimming removed 7 bases from V and 5 bases from J, with 8 bases in between. The CDR3 totals 11 residues. In germline, CDR1 is MGHDK, CDR2 SYGVNS. As DNA, the CDR3 is TGTGCCAGCACGTCTGTATATGGCTACACCTTC. Protein sequence: CASTSVYGYTF.

This sequence joins TRBV5-4 and TRBJ2-1, with 10 bases aligning to TRBD1. The CDR3 is 16 residues long. Germline CDR1 is SGHNT and CDR2 is YYREEE (reference sequence). With 0 bases clipped from V and 5 bases from J, the junction kept 5 bases outside the gene matches. The CDR3 nucleotides are TGTGCCAGCAGCTTGGTAGGGACAGGGGCTCACAATGAGCAGTTCTTC. Its translation: CASSLVGTGAHNEQFF.

This chain connects TRBV5-1 to TRBJ2-7; 11 bases match TRBD2. Germline trimming cut 4 bases from V and 2 bases from J; bases unmatched to any gene: 8. This CDR3 contains 16 residues. The germline V gene encodes CDR1 SGHRS and CDR2 YFSETQ. Written as DNA, the CDR3 is TGCGCCAGCAGCGGAATAGCGGGAGGGCCGACCTACGAGCAGTACTTC. Protein sequence: CASSGIAGGPTYEQYF.

This chain links TRBV4-2 with TRBJ1-2, with 9 bases lining up with TRBD1. The J segment lost 4 bases and the V segment lost 2 bases, leaving 5 bases of the junction unmatched. The V gene's germline CDR1 is LGHNA and CDR2 YNFKEQ. This CDR3 contains 15 residues. In nucleotides, the CDR3 is TGTGCCAGCAGCCAACCTGGGACAGGGAGCTATGGCTACACCTTC. Amino acids: CASSQPGTGSYGYTF.

The rearrangement joins TRBV19 to TRBJ2-2, with D possibly TRBD1 on 6 matching bases. The germline V gene encodes CDR1 LNHDA and CDR2 SQIVND (reference sequence). The CDR3 extends over 14 amino acids. Trimming cost V 4 bases and J 5 bases, with 11 bases left between them. The CDR3 DNA is TGTGCCAGTAGTACCCGGACAGTAACCGGGGAGCTGTTTTTT. It codes for CASSTRTVTGELFF.

This chain uses TRBV5-4 with TRBJ2-3, with D perhaps matching TRBD2 (5 bases). Germline CDR1 and CDR2: SGHNT and YYREEE (reference sequence). Trimming cost V 2 bases and J 2 bases, with 15 bases left between them. The CDR3 contains 16 residues. The CDR3 spells CASSLTRYSNTDTQYF. In DNA, the CDR3 is TGTGCCAGCAGCTTAACTAGATACTCGAACACAGATACGCAGTATTTT.

V and J are TRBV9 and TRBJ2-7; 7 nucleotides match TRBD2. Germline-derived CDR1 and CDR2 are SGDLS and YYNGEE. V was clipped by 0 bases and J by 10 bases; unmatched bases: 13. This CDR3 comprises 15 residues. CDR3 loop: CASSVGGGAGDRQYF. CDR3 sequence (DNA): TGTGCCAGCAGCGTAGGCGGTGGGGCGGGGGACCGACAGTACTTC.

The V gene is TRBV4-2, the J gene TRBJ2-4, with TRBD1 matching over 9 bases. Trimming removed 0 bases from V and 11 bases from J; junction bases left unmatched: 11. Germline V gene lookup returns CDR1 LGHNA and CDR2 YNFKEQ. CDR3 length equals 16 residues. The CDR3 DNA reads as TGTGCCAGCAGCCAAGATGGTACAGGGGGCGTACGGGTTCAGTACTTC. Encoded protein: CASSQDGTGGVRVQYF.

The rearrangement uses TRBV11-2 and TRBJ1-1; maybe TRBD1 (5 bases). Trimming stripped 0 bases from V and 4 bases from J, with 9 bases between. The CDR3 runs 14 residues. Germline V gives CDR1 SGHAT, CDR2 FQNNGV. CDR3 sequence reads: CASSLDVGATEAFF. The CDR3 DNA reads as TGTGCCAGCAGCTTAGATGTAGGGGCCACTGAAGCTTTCTTT.

This clone appeared a single time. The J gene is TRBJ1-5, the V gene TRBV12-5; no firm D call. The CDR3 is 12 residues long. V gave up 4 bases and J gave up 9 bases, with 10 bases separating them. CDR1 and CDR2 from the germline V gene are LGHNT and FRNRAP. The CDR3 spells CASGSLDTPQHF. The CDR3 nucleotides are TGTGCTAGTGGTTCGTTAGACACGCCCCAGCATTTT.

The CDR3 nucleotides read TGTGCCTGGAGTGAGGTGTTAACTAGGGAGTATTTT. Encoded protein: CAWSEVLTREYF. The chain recombines TRBV30 with TRBJ2-3, with D perhaps TRBD2 (5 bases). V lost 1 base and J 13 bases, leaving 15 bases between the germline ends. This CDR3 is built from 12 residues. Germline CDR1 and CDR2: GTSNPN and SVGIG (reference sequence).

V and J are TRBV11-2 and TRBJ2-7, with 10 nucleotides matching TRBD2. CDR3 length: 15 amino acids. V shed 4 bases, J shed 2 bases, and the junction held 5 bases outside the gene matches. Germline assignment: CDR1 SGHAT and CDR2 FQNNGV. CDR3 coding DNA: TGTGCCAGCAGCTCCACTAGCGGGATCCCCTACGAGCAGTACTTC. Amino acid sequence: CASSSTSGIPYEQYF.

The chain joins TRBV7-3 to TRBJ1-2; D is possibly TRBD1 (5 bases). The length of the CDR3 is 17 residues. The V end lost 6 bases, the J end lost 8 bases, and 28 bases lay between the germline ends. Germline CDR1 and CDR2: SGHTA and FQGTGA. DNA for the CDR3: TGTGCCAGCAGTTTTGGCCCCCTTGGGGAGGGGAGAGGCGGCTACACCTTC. Translating gives CASSFGPLGEGRGGYTF.

The gene calls are TRBV13 and TRBJ2-1, with a weak D call TRBD2 (6 bases). Germline CDR1 PRHDT, CDR2 FYEKMQ (reference sequence). Trimming cost V 5 bases and J 4 bases, with 12 bases left between them. The CDR3 contains 14 residues. The CDR3, as DNA: TGTGCCAGCAGCCCCGCGGGGCCTTACAATGAGCAGTTCTTC. This gives the protein CASSPAGPYNEQFF. Complete variable domain (other parts from reference TRBV13 and TRBJ2-1): AAGVIQSPRHLIKEKRETATLKCYPIPRHDTVYWYQQGPGQDPQFLISFYEKMQSDKGSIPDRFSAQQFSDYHSELNMSSLELGDSALYFCASSPAGPYNEQFFGPGTRLTVL.

The V call is TRBV5-1, the J call TRBJ2-2, with TRBD1 matching 8 bases. CDR1 is SGHRS, CDR2 YFSETQ, per germline. CDR3 length: 16 residues. The junction had 12 bases not matched to a gene; V was cut back by 9 bases and J by 2 bases. The CDR3 loop reads CATGSGGQDNTGELFF. In nucleotides, the CDR3 is TGCGCCACGGGGTCTGGGGGACAGGATAACACCGGGGAGCTGTTTTTT.

The chain recombines TRBV12-3 or TRBV12-4 with TRBJ2-7; no clear D. This CDR3 has 13 residues. V was shortened by 1 base and J by 6 bases, with 10 bases between the two germline ends. CDR3 amino acids: CASSLGRVGEQYF. In DNA, the CDR3 is TGTGCCAGCAGTTTAGGTCGGGTCGGCGAGCAGTACTTC.

This chain joins TRBV24-1 and TRBJ2-5; TRBD1 matches 7 bases. V gave up 9 bases and J gave up 1 base; unmatched junction bases: 7. This CDR3 has 14 amino acids. Germline CDR1 is KGHDR and CDR2 is SFDVKD. The CDR3 region has the DNA TGTGCCACCGGGGACAGTGGCCCCCAAGAGACCCAGTACTTC. It codes for CATGDSGPQETQYF.

The chain employs TRBV5-1 and TRBJ1-2; D remains ambiguous. Germline CDR1 and CDR2: SGHRS and YFSETQ. The CDR3 has 15 amino acids. With 0 bases removed from V and 4 bases from J, the gap between germline ends came to 13 bases. Here the CDR3 DNA reads TGCGCCAGCAGCTTGGGAGCTGCCTCTATCTATGGCTACACCTTC. Amino acid sequence: CASSLGAASIYGYTF.

V and J are TRBV29-1 and TRBJ2-7; D is possibly TRBD1 (5 bases). The CDR3 has 14 residues. The ends were cut back, 4 bases at V and 0 bases at J, with 13 bases in the middle. Germline loops: CDR1 SQVTM, CDR2 ANQGSEA. CDR3 DNA: TGCAGCGTTGCGGGTTGGGGCAACTCCTACGAGCAGTACTTC. As protein: CSVAGWGNSYEQYF.